These T cell receptor beta chains were read from a single sample in a study of Tregs in tolerant kidney transplant recipients. Clones were sequenced by immunoSEQ multiplex PCR, and TCRdb holds only the in-frame ones, with some missing. Of about 94,000 clones in the sample, roughly 93% were seen once. The source was CD4+ T cells from blood, collected before the transplant. The receptors derive from a human donor who received a combined kidney and bone marrow transplant. Both conserved end residues are part of each CDR3. D genes are given only for firm matches.

TRBJ1-1 | TRBV5-1 | NA | CASTREMNTEAFF | TGCGCCAGCACGCGAGAAATGAACACTGAAGCTTTCTTT
TRBJ1-2 | TRBV7-9 | TRBD1 | CASSLLGQGDYGYTF | TGTGCCAGCAGCTTATTGGGCCAGGGGGACTATGGCTACACCTTC
TRBJ1-1 | TRBV7-9 | TRBD1 | CASSSSTGEDTEAFF | TGTGCCAGCAGCTCATCGACAGGGGAGGACACTGAAGCTTTCTTT
TRBJ1-1 | TRBV5-1 | NA | CASSPSRGNTEAFF | TGCGCCAGCAGCCCTTCCAGGGGGAACACTGAAGCTTTCTTT
TRBJ1-2 | TRBV30 | NA | CAWRVRAYSNYGYTF | TGTGCCTGGAGGGTCAGGGCATACTCTAACTATGGCTACACCTTC
TRBJ1-5 | TRBV6-6 | NA | CASTTRGGLGSQPQHF | TGTGCCAGCACTACACGTGGAGGGCTAGGGAGTCAGCCCCAGCATTTT
TRBJ1-4 | TRBV4-2 | NA | CASSHGLATNEKLFF | TGTGCCAGCAGCCATGGACTTGCAACTAATGAAAAACTGTTTTTT
TRBJ2-5 | TRBV5-1 | TRBD2 | CASSFPSGAQETQYF | TGCGCCAGCAGCTTTCCTAGCGGGGCCCAAGAGACCCAGTACTTC
TRBJ2-3 | TRBV9 | TRBD2 | CASSVVGSGGTSTDTQYF | TGTGCCAGCAGCGTAGTCGGTAGCGGGGGTACTAGCACAGATACGCAGTATTTT
TRBJ2-1 | TRBV28 | TRBD2 | CASSLLAGDSNEQFF | TGTGCCAGCAGTCTTCTAGCGGGGGACTCGAATGAGCAGTTCTTC
TRBJ1-3 | TRBV9 | TRBD1 | CASSVGTVLSGNTIYF | TGTGCCAGCAGCGTGGGGACAGTGCTCTCTGGAAACACCATATATTTT
TRBJ2-3 | TRBV11-3 | TRBD2 | CASSSSGRGTDTQYF | TGTGCCAGCAGCTCTAGCGGGAGAGGCACAGATACGCAGTATTTT
TRBJ2-7 | TRBV5-1 | NA | CASSPQGSAYEQYF | TGCGCCAGCAGTCCCCAGGGGTCCGCCTACGAGCAGTACTTC